In this sample, the clone carrying this T cell receptor beta chain turned up a few times. The entry originates in a study of T-cell memory formation after mild COVID-19. The CDR3 extends over 14 amino acids. Germline CDR1 is SGHAT and CDR2 is FQNNGV. With 7 bases clipped from V and 6 bases from J, the junction kept 9 bases outside the gene matches. MiXCR, run by TCRdb on the 5' RACE reads, gives a single entry per CDR3 protein. The sample holds some 110,000 distinct CDR3 sequences, 15% to 20% seen once. The material sequenced was PBMCs or a T cell subset sorted from them (not recorded which). The sequence came from an adult woman who had mild COVID-19 (a few samples of this study predate the infection). Cell type and time point are not known. This rearrangement joins TRBV11-2 to TRBJ2-1; 7 positions agree with TRBD1. For the CDR3, the DNA is TGTGCCAGCACCGGCCCGCAGGGGGTCAATGAGCAGTTCTTC. It codes for CASTGPQGVNEQFF.